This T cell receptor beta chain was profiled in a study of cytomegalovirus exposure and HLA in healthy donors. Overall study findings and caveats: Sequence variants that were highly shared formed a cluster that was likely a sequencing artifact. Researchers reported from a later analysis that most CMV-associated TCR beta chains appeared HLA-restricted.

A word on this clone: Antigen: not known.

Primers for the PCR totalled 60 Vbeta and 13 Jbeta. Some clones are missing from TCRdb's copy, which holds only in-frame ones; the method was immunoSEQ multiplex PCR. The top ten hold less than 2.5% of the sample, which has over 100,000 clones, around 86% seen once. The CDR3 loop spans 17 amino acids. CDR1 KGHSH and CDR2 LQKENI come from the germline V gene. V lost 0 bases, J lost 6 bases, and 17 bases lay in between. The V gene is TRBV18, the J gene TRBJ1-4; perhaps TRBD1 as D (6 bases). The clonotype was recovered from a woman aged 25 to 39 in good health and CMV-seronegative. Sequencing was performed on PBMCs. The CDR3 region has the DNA TGTGCCAGCTCACCACCGATCGGGAAGGGGGAGCATGAAAAACTGTTTTTT. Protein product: CASSPPIGKGEHEKLFF. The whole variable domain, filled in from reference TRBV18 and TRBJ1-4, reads NAGVMQNPRHLVRRRGQEARLRCSPMKGHSHVYWYRQLPEEGLKFMVYLQKENIIDESGMPKERFSAEFPKEGPSILRIQQVVRGDSAAYFCASSPPIGKGEHEKLFFGSGTQLSVL.